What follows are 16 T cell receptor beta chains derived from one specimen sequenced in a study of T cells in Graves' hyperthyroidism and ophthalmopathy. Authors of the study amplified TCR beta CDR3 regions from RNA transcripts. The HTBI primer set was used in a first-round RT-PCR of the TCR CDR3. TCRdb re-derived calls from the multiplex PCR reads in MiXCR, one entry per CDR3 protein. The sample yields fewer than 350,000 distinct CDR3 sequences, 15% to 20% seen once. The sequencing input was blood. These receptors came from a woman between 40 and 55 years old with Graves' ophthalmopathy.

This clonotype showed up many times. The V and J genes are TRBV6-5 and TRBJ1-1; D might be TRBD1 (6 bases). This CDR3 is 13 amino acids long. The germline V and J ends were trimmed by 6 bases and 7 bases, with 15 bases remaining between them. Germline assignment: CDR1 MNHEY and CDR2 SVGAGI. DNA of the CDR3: TGTGCCAGCAGCCCCGGACAGAATCTTGAAGCTTTCTTT. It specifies CASSPGQNLEAFF.

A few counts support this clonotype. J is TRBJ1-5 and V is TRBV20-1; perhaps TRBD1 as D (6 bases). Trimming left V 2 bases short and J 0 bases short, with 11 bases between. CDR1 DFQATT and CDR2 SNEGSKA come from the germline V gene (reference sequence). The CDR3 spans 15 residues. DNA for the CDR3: TGCAGTGCTAGAAAGGGGGGTGGTAGCAATCAGCCCCAGCATTTT. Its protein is CSARKGGGSNQPQHF.

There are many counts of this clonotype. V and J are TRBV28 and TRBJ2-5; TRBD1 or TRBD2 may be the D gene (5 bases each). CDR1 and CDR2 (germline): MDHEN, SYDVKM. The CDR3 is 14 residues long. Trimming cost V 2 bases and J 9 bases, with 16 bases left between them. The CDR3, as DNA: TGTGCCAGCAGTTTAGTAGGGACCCCTGGGTCCCAGTACTTC. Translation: CASSLVGTPGSQYF.

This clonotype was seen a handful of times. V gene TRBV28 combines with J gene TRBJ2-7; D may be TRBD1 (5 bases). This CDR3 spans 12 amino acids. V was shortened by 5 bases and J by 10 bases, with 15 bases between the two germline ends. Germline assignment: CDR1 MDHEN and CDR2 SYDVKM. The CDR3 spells CASSPGYWEQYF. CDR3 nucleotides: TGTGCCAGCAGTCCAGGGTACTGGGAACAGTACTTC.

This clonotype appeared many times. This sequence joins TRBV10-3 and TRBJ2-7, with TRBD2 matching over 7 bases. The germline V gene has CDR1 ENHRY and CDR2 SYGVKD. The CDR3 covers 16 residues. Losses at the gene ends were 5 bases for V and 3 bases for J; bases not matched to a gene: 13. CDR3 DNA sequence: TGTGCCATCAGTAGGGGCTCCGGGACTACGAGCTACGAGCAGTACTTC. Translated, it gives CAISRGSGTTSYEQYF.

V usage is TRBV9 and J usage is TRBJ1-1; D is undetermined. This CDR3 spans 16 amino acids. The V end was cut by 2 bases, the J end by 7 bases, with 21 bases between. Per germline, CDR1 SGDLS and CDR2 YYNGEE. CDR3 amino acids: CASSVGYRLDGSEAFF. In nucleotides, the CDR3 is TGTGCCAGCAGCGTTGGGTACCGACTGGATGGAAGTGAAGCTTTCTTT. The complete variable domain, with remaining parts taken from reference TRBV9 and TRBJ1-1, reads DSGVTQTPKHLITATGQRVTLRCSPRSGDLSVYWYQQSLDQGLQFLIQYYNGEERAKGNILERFSAQQFPDLHSELNLSSLELGDSALYFCASSVGYRLDGSEAFFGQGTRLTVV.

CDR3: CASRDRTYGYTF. DNA of the CDR3: TGTGCCAGCAGGGACAGAACTTATGGCTACACCTTC. V usage is TRBV6-2 or TRBV6-3 and J usage is TRBJ1-2; possible D gene TRBD1, 6 bases. The V gene's germline CDR1 is MNHEY and CDR2 SVGEGT. The CDR3 runs to 12 residues. Trimming shortened V by 6 bases and J by 5 bases, and 10 bases separated the two germline ends.

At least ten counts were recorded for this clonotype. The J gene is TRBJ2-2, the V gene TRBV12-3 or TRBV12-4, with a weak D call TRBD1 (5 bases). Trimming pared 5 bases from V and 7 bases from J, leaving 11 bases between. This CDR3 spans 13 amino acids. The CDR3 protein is CASSETTVGELFF. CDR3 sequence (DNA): TGTGCCAGCAGTGAAACGACAGTCGGGGAGCTGTTTTTT.

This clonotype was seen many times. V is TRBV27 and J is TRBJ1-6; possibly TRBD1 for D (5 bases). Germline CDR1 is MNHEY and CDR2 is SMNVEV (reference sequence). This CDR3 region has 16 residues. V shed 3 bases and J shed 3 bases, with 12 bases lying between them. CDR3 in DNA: TGTGCCAGCAGTTTTAACCCGGACATCTATAATTCACCCCTCCACTTT. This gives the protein CASSFNPDIYNSPLHF.

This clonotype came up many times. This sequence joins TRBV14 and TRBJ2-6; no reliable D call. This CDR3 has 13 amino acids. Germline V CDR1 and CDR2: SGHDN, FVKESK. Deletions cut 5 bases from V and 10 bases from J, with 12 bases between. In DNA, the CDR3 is TGTGCCAGCAGCACCAGAGGAGCAAACGTCCTGACTTTC. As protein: CASSTRGANVLTF.

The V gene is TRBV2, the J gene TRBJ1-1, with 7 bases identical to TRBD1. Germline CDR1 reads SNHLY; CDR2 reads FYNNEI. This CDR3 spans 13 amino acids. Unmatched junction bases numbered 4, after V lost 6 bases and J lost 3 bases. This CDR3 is CASRLDRYTEAFF. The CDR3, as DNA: TGTGCCAGCAGACTGGACAGGTACACTGAAGCTTTCTTT.

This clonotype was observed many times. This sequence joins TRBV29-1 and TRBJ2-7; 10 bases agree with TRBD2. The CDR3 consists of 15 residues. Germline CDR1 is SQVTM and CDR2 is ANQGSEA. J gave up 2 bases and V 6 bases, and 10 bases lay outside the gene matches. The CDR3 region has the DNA TGCAGCGTATCCCCAACTAGCGGGGTAACCTACGAGCAGTACTTC. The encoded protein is CSVSPTSGVTYEQYF.

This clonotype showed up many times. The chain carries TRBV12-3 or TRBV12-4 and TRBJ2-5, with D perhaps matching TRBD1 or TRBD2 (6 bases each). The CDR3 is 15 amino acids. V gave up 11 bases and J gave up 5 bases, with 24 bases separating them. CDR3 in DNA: TGTGCCGCGGGGTGGGGGGCCGAGGGGATGGAGACCCAGTACTTC. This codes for CAAGWGAEGMETQYF.

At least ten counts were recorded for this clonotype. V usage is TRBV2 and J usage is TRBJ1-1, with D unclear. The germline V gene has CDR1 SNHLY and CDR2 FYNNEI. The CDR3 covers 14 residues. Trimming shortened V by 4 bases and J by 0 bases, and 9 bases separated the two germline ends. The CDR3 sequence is CASSVSPMNTEAFF. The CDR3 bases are TGTGCCAGCAGTGTGTCCCCCATGAACACTGAAGCTTTCTTT.

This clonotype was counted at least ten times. CDR3 in amino acids: CASSFMWSYEQYF. The CDR3 region has the DNA TGTGCCAGCAGTTTCATGTGGTCCTACGAGCAGTACTTC. V gene TRBV27 combines with J gene TRBJ2-7; D is ambiguous. The ends were cut back, 3 bases at V and 1 base at J, with 7 bases in the middle. Germline lookup yields CDR1 MNHEY and CDR2 SMNVEV (reference sequence). This CDR3 contains 13 residues.

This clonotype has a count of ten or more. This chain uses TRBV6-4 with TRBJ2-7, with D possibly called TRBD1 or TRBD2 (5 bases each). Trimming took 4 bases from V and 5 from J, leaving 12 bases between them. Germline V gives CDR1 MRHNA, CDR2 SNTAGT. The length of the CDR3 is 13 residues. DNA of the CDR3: TGTGCCAGCAGTGTAGAATGGGGGAACGAGCAGTACTTC. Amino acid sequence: CASSVEWGNEQYF.